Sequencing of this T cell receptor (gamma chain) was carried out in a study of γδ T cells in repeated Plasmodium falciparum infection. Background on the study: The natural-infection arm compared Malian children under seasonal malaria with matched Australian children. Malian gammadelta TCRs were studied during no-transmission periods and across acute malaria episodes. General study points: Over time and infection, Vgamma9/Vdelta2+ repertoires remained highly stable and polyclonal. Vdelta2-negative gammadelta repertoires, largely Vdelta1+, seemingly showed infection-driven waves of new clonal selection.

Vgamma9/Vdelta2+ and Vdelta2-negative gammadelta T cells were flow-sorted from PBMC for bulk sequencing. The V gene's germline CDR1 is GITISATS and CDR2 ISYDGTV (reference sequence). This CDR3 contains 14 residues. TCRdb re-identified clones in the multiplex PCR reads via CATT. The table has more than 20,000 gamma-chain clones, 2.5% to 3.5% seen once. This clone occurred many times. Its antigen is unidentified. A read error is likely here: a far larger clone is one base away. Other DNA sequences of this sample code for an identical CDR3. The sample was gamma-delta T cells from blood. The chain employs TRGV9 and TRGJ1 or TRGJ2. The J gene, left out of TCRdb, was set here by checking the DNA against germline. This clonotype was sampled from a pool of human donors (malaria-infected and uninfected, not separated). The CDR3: CALWEVFDDYKKLF. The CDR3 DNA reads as TGCGCCTTGTGGGAGGTGTTCGACGATTATAAGAAACTCTTT.